This T cell receptor beta chain was documented in a study of T cell responses to AZD1222 COVID-19 vaccine. Study observations and caveats: CD4 TCRs linked to vaccination spanned spike, dominating at 160-218 and 743-854. Clonal diversity was possibly underestimated, and the donors were mostly white British, with more females.

Sequencing was performed with immunoSEQ multiplex PCR; in TCRdb, only in-frame clones are kept and a portion is missing. The sample has about 150,000 clones, less than 95% seen once. CDR3 length: 16 residues. Unmatched junction bases numbered 9, after V lost 5 bases and J lost 3 bases. The germline gives CDR1 MNHEY, CDR2 SMNVEV (reference sequence). Details on this clone: As yet, its antigen is unknown.

The V gene is TRBV27, the J gene TRBJ1-5; 8 bases are shared with TRBD1. This clonotype was sampled from an adult who received the AZD1222 COVID-19 vaccine. The sample consisted of peripheral blood, taken 28 days after the second AZD1222 dose. Here the CDR3 DNA reads TGTGCCAGCAGTAGAGAGACAGGGGCACTCAATCAGCCCCAGCATTTT. Protein sequence: CASSRETGALNQPQHF.